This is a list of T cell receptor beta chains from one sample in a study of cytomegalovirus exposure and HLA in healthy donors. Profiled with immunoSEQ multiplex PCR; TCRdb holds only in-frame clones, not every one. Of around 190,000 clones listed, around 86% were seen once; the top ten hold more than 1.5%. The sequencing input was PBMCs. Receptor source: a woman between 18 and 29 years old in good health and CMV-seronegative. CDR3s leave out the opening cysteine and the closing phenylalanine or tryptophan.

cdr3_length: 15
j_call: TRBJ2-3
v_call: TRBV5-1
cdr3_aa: ASSLGLAGARTDTQY

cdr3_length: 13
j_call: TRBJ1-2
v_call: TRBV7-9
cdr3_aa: ASSLGEGLDYGYT

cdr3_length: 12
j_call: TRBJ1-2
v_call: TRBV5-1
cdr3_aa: ASSLEADNYGYT

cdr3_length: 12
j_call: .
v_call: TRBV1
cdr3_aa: TSSQGGTSYEQY

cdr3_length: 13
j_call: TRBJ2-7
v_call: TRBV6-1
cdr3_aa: ASSDSQGISYEQY

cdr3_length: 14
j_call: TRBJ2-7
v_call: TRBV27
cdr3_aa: ASSLYGTRYPREQY

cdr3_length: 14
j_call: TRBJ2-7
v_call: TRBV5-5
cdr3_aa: ASSLVVWDSLDEQY

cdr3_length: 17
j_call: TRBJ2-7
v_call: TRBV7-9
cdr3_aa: ASSRPGQSLTLGGYEQY

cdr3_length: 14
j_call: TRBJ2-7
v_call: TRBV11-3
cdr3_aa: ASSPVSDTGSYEQY

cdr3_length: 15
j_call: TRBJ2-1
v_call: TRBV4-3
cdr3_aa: ASSQWEGVPEHNEQF

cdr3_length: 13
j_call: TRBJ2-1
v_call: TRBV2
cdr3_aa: ASSAAGGSYNEQF

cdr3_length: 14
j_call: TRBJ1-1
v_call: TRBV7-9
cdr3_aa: ASSLGRGQANTEAF

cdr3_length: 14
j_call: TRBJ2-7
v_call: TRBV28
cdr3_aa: ASRPSLGYRGNEQY

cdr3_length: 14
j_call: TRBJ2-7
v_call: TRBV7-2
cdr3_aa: ASSLASVAGTYEQY

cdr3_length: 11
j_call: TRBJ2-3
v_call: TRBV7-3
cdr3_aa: ASSLILRNTQY

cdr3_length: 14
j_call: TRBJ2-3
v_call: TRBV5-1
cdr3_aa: ASSPTGTRRSDTQY

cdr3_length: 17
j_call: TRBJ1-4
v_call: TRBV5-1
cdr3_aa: ASSPGWTGDSSRTEKLF

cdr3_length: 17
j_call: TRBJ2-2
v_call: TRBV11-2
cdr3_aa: ASSLAKIGTGDNTGELF

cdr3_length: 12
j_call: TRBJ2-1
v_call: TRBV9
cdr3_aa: ASSVVVAGDEQF

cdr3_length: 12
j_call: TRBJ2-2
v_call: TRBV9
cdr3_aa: ATAPGQNTGELF

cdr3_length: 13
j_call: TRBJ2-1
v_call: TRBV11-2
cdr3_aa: ASSPTGATYNEQF

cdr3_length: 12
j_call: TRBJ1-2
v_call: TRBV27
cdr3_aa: ASSPRGSNYGYT